This T cell receptor (beta chain) was documented in a study of blood T cell repertoires in COVID-19. Study at large: There were acute and convalescent COVID-19 samples, and they came from the United States, Italy and Spain.

Authors' analysis steps: The authors estimated nucleated cell counts from reference gene primer amplification. The protocol was immunoSEQ multiplex PCR, while the TCRdb copy is restricted to in-frame clones and leaves out a portion. V, J and clone size were drawn from that table, and D and trimming were deduced from the DNA. The sample records fewer than 250,000 clones, more than 85% being singletons. Sequencing input: peripheral blood. The receptor's source is a man aged 55 to 69 with COVID-19, enrolled during active disease.

CDR3 residues: CASSMEGQSRQGNTIYF. CDR3 in DNA: TGTGCCAGTAGTATGGAAGGACAATCCCGACAGGGAAACACCATATATTTT. The V and J genes are TRBV19 and TRBJ1-3, with D maybe TRBD1 (5 bases). Germline V gene lookup returns CDR1 LNHDA and CDR2 SQIVND (reference sequence). V gave up 3 bases and J gave up 4 bases, with 19 bases separating them. The CDR3 loop spans 17 amino acids.